This record looks at one TCR beta chain sequence and its context. In the original workflow: Researchers report that nucleated cell counts were estimated from reference gene primer amplification. The protocol was immunoSEQ multiplex PCR, while the TCRdb copy is restricted to in-frame clones and leaves out a portion. V, J and clone size are taken as reported in that table, and D and trimming were inferred from the DNA itself. The table shows hundreds of thousands of clones, with nearly 90% occurring only once. With V trimmed by 2 bases and J by 7 bases, 3 bases remained unmatched. The CDR3 is made up of 14 amino acids. Germline-derived CDR1 and CDR2 are SGHDT and YYEEEE. The data originate from a study of blood T cell repertoires in COVID-19. For the study at large: Samples of COVID-19 (acute and convalescent) were obtained from the United States, Italy and Spain. PBMCs, B-cell-depleted T cells, or T cells were the source of the cDNA or gDNA that made up the material.

The V gene is TRBV5-6, the J gene TRBJ2-2, with 9 bases aligning to TRBD2. The clonotype originates from a woman aged 25 to 39 with acute or convalescent COVID-19. Material for sequencing was peripheral blood. The CDR3 here is CASSLVAGVGELFF. The CDR3 DNA reads TGTGCCAGCAGCTTAGTAGCGGGGGTCGGGGAGCTGTTTTTT.